Below are 10 T cell receptor beta chains sequenced from a single sample in a study of T-cell memory formation after mild COVID-19. TCRdb reprocessed the 5' RACE reads with MiXCR, giving one entry per CDR3 protein. The table has some 250,000 distinct CDR3 sequences, approximately 9% seen once. The sequenced sample was PBMCs or a T cell subset sorted from them (not recorded which). The receptors here all came from a man younger than 35 who had mild COVID-19 (a few samples of this study predate the infection). Cell type and time point are not known.

V is TRBV4-3 and J is TRBJ2-1; the match to TRBD1 covers 9 bases. Per the germline V gene, CDR1 is LGHNA and CDR2 is YSLEER. The CDR3 spans 15 residues. V dropped 0 bases and J dropped 8; count of bases not matched to a gene: 5. The CDR3 is CASSQDDRGIDEQFF. The CDR3 coding sequence is TGCGCCAGCAGCCAAGATGACAGGGGGATCGATGAGCAGTTCTTC.

V and J are TRBV20-1 and TRBJ2-7; D is possibly TRBD2 (5 bases). The CDR3 runs 13 residues. The germline V and J ends were trimmed by 3 bases and 0 bases, with 9 bases remaining between them. Germline lookup yields CDR1 DFQATT and CDR2 SNEGSKA (reference sequence). The DNA for the CDR3 is TGCAGTGCTAGGCGGGCCGCCTCCTACGAGCAGTACTTC. Encoded protein: CSARRAASYEQYF.

The chain has TRBV20-1 and TRBJ1-5; 9 nucleotides match TRBD1. The V segment lost 6 bases and the J segment 2 bases; nucleotides outside the gene matches: 8. CDR3 length: 15 amino acids. Per the germline V gene, CDR1 is DFQATT and CDR2 is SNEGSKA (reference sequence). CDR3 sequence: CSATPRQGGNQPQHF. In DNA, the CDR3 is TGCAGTGCCACCCCCCGACAGGGGGGCAATCAGCCCCAGCATTTT.

This rearrangement joins TRBV12-3 or TRBV12-4 to TRBJ1-1; possible D gene TRBD1, 6 bases. The CDR3 is 14 amino acids. The ends were cut back, 4 bases at V and 5 bases at J, with 14 bases in the middle. CDR3: CASSSQGGRTEAFF. In nucleotides, the CDR3 is TGTGCCAGCAGTTCACAGGGAGGTCGGACTGAAGCTTTCTTT.

This clonotype was picked up a small number of times. V is TRBV28 and J is TRBJ2-1; the D is unclear. Trimming pared 4 bases from V and 0 bases from J, leaving 10 bases between. Germline loops: CDR1 MDHEN, CDR2 SYDVKM. The CDR3 contains 15 residues. In nucleotides, the CDR3 is TGTGCCAGCAGTTCTGGGGTGAGCTCCTACAATGAGCAGTTCTTC. Translation: CASSSGVSSYNEQFF. The full variable domain, with the rest looked up from reference TRBV28 and TRBJ2-1, is DVKVTQSSRYLVKRTGEKVFLECVQDMDHENMFWYRQDPGLGLRLIYFSYDVKMKEKGDIPEGYSVSREKKERFSLILESASTNQTSMYLCASSSGVSSYNEQFFGPGTRLTVL.

This clonotype came up a few times. This sequence joins TRBV28 and TRBJ2-7; no clear D gene. This CDR3 spans 12 amino acids. The germline V and J ends were trimmed by 5 bases and 4 bases, with 9 bases remaining between them. Germline CDR1 is MDHEN and CDR2 is SYDVKM. As DNA, the CDR3 is TGTGCCAGCAGTCTTTCTAGTTACGAGCAGTACGTC. It translates to CASSLSSYEQYV.

The V gene is TRBV7-9, the J gene TRBJ1-1; D is ambiguous. Germline-derived CDR1 and CDR2 are SEHNR and FQNEAQ (reference sequence). This CDR3 region has 12 residues. Trimming stripped 4 bases from V and 1 base from J, with 4 bases between. CDR3 DNA sequence: TGTGCCAGCAGCTCGGCGAACACTGAAGCTTTCTTT. This translates into CASSSANTEAFF.

This clonotype came up a few times. This chain links TRBV7-2 with TRBJ2-3; 11 nucleotides line up with TRBD2. Germline lookup yields CDR1 SGHTA and CDR2 FQGNSA. This CDR3 comprises 16 residues. The V gene end was trimmed by 1 base and the J gene end by 3 bases; junction bases not matched to a gene: 3. In DNA form, the CDR3 reads TGTGCCAGCAGCTTAGGCCCTAGCGGGGGGACAGATACGCAGTATTTT. Translating gives CASSLGPSGGTDTQYF.

The gene calls are TRBV10-2 and TRBJ2-1, with TRBD2 identical over 13 bases. V gave up 6 bases and J gave up 0 bases; unmatched junction bases: 2. Per germline, CDR1 WSHSY and CDR2 SAAADI. This CDR3 has 16 residues. The CDR3 region is CASRTSGGSSYNEQFF. CDR3 coding DNA: TGCGCCAGCAGGACTAGCGGGGGGAGCTCCTACAATGAGCAGTTCTTC.

V gene TRBV9 combines with J gene TRBJ2-3; D gene unclear. The CDR3 has 12 amino acids. From germline, CDR1 is SGDLS and CDR2 YYNGEE. The V gene lost 4 bases and the J gene lost 3 bases, with 6 bases spanning the gap. This CDR3 reads CASSTRTDTQYF. In nucleotides, the CDR3 is TGTGCCAGCAGCACTCGAACAGATACGCAGTATTTT. The full variable domain, rest sourced from reference TRBV9 and TRBJ2-3, is DSGVTQTPKHLITATGQRVTLRCSPRSGDLSVYWYQQSLDQGLQFLIQYYNGEERAKGNILERFSAQQFPDLHSELNLSSLELGDSALYFCASSTRTDTQYFGPGTRLTVL.